The 14 T cell receptor beta chains presented below share a single source sample, sequenced in a study of blood T cells in healthy people across ages. Using a J-beta primer mix together with a sample-barcoded 5' primer, a second PCR was run for about 6 to 11 cycles. Using its own MiXCR run on the 5' RACE reads, TCRdb lists one record per CDR3 protein. The sample has some 670,000 distinct CDR3 sequences, 45% to 60% seen once. Material for sequencing was blood. Source of these receptors: a woman aged 80 or over in good health.

This clonotype has more than one count but fewer than ten. The chain is built from TRBV5-1 and TRBJ1-4; 9 nucleotides match TRBD1. The CDR3 has 16 amino acids. After removal of 1 base from V and 8 bases from J, the junction contained 9 bases not matched to a gene. Germline V gives CDR1 SGHRS, CDR2 YFSETQ. The CDR3 region is CASSLSGDRVEEKLFF. The CDR3 DNA reads as TGCGCCAGCAGCTTGTCGGGGGACAGGGTTGAGGAAAAACTGTTTTTT.

A few counts support this clonotype. J is TRBJ2-3 and V is TRBV10-3; 7 nucleotides match TRBD1. Germline values: CDR1 ENHRY, CDR2 SYGVKD. Germline trimming cut 6 bases from V and 2 bases from J; bases unmatched to any gene: 8. The length of the CDR3 is 15 residues. The CDR3 protein is CAIRKGQAHTDTQYF. DNA of the CDR3: TGTGCCATCAGGAAAGGACAGGCCCACACAGATACGCAGTATTTT.

The CDR3, as DNA: TGCAGTGCTAGAGACCCAGCGAACTATGGCTACACCTTC. Its translation is CSARDPANYGYTF. The gene calls are TRBV20-1 and TRBJ1-2; D unresolved. The germline gives CDR1 DFQATT, CDR2 SNEGSKA (reference sequence). Trimming took 0 bases from V and 2 from J, leaving 7 bases between them. CDR3 length: 13 amino acids.

At least ten counts were recorded for this clonotype. This rearrangement joins TRBV27 to TRBJ1-6; D possibly corresponds to TRBD1 (6 bases). Trimming pared 3 bases from V and 10 bases from J, leaving 10 bases between. Germline assignment: CDR1 MNHEY and CDR2 SMNVEV (reference sequence). The CDR3 spans 13 residues. DNA for the CDR3: TGTGCCAGCAGTTTCACAGGGCACTCACCCCTCCACTTT. This codes for CASSFTGHSPLHF.

At least ten counts were recorded for this clonotype. The genes are TRBV6-6 and TRBJ1-6, with unresolved D. CDR3 length: 16 amino acids. CDR1 is MNHNY and CDR2 is SVGAGI in the germline V gene (reference sequence). The ends were cut back, 6 bases at V and 9 bases at J, with 21 bases in the middle. The CDR3 DNA is TGTGCCAGCAGCTCTTTCACGGGCCCCGCCGTTTCACCCCTCCACTTT. Its translation is CASSSFTGPAVSPLHF.

Notes on this clonotype: An end of the junction does not agree with germline; a read error may underlie this. The rearrangement joins TRBV24-1 to TRBJ2-2; possible D gene TRBD2, 5 bases. Germline CDR1 KGHDR, CDR2 SFDVKD. There are 13 residues in the CDR3. CDR3 region: CATSELPTGELSF. CDR3 coding DNA: TGTGCCACCAGTGAGCTCCCAACCGGGGAGCTGTCTTTT.

The chain's CDR3 is CASSSGVHEQYF. Written as DNA, the CDR3 is TGTGCCAGCAGTTCGGGAGTCCACGAGCAGTACTTC. V and J are TRBV28 and TRBJ2-7; TRBD2 is a possible D gene (6 bases). The V gene's germline CDR1 is MDHEN and CDR2 SYDVKM. CDR3 size: 12 residues. Trimming left V 4 bases short and J 5 bases short, with 9 bases between.

The chain carries TRBV2 and TRBJ2-5; maybe TRBD1 (5 bases). The CDR3 covers 13 residues. Germline-derived CDR1 and CDR2 are SNHLY and FYNNEI. Trimming cost V 7 bases and J 9 bases, with 18 bases left between them. The chain's CDR3 is CASILCGVGAQYF. The CDR3 DNA sequence: TGTGCCAGCATACTTTGTGGAGTAGGGGCCCAGTACTTC.

This clonotype has a handful of counts. An end of the junction differs from the germline gene, which may be a read error. This sequence joins TRBV7-9 and TRBJ2-1; D gene uncertain. Germline V gene data show CDR1 as SEHNR and CDR2 as FQNEAQ (reference sequence). The CDR3 is made up of 16 amino acids. CDR3 in DNA: TGTGCTAGCAGCTGGTTCAGCTTCTCCGCGAGGAATGAGCAGTTCTTC. It is translated as CASSWFSFSARNEQFF. Supplemented by reference TRBV7-9 and TRBJ2-1, the full variable domain reads DTGVSQNPRHKITKRGQNVTFRCDPISEHNRLYWYRQTLGQGPEFLTYFQNEAQLEKSRLLSDRFSAERPKGSFSTLEIQRTEQGDSAMYLCASSWFSFSARNEQFFGPGTRLTVL.

The V and J genes are TRBV7-9 and TRBJ1-5; 7 nucleotides line up with TRBD1. The CDR3 extends over 15 amino acids. The V and J ends lost 1 base and 5 bases, in that order; junction bases with no gene match: 5. Per germline, CDR1 SEHNR and CDR2 FQNEAQ (reference sequence). CDR3 sequence reads: CASSLEGGLDQPQHF. CDR3 in DNA: TGTGCCAGCAGCTTAGAAGGGGGCTTGGATCAGCCCCAGCATTTT. The whole variable domain, remainder taken from reference TRBV7-9 and TRBJ1-5, is DTGVSQNPRHKITKRGQNVTFRCDPISEHNRLYWYRQTLGQGPEFLTYFQNEAQLEKSRLLSDRFSAERPKGSFSTLEIQRTEQGDSAMYLCASSLEGGLDQPQHFGDGTRLSIL.

This clonotype was counted only a few times. V is TRBV28 and J is TRBJ2-7; 7 bases are a match to TRBD2. V dropped 8 bases and J dropped 0; count of bases not matched to a gene: 10. CDR1 is MDHEN and CDR2 is SYDVKM in the germline V gene. The CDR3 spans 15 residues. The DNA of the CDR3 is TGTGCCAGCCTCCGGGACTACCTTGGCTCCTACGAGCAGTACTTC. This translates into CASLRDYLGSYEQYF.

This clonotype was observed at least ten times. The chain couples TRBV27 to TRBJ2-1; D is possibly TRBD1 (8 bases). The CDR3 extends over 12 amino acids. CDR1 and CDR2 (germline): MNHEY, SMNVEV (reference sequence). The V and J ends lost 4 bases and 15 bases respectively, with 16 bases between them. CDR3 residues: CASSSRAGQAFF. CDR3 sequence (DNA): TGTGCCAGCAGTTCTCGAGCGGGACAGGCGTTCTTC.

This clonotype was seen a single time. The V call is TRBV25-1, the J call TRBJ2-1; 8 nucleotides align to TRBD2. The DNA end lines up better with TRBJ2-7; the J call may be wrong. The V gene's germline CDR1 is MGHDK and CDR2 SYGVNS. The CDR3 runs to 17 residues. The CDR3: CASSTSRGGRSYNEQYF. The CDR3 DNA reads as TGTGCCAGCAGTACCTCCCGGGGGGGCCGTTCCTACAATGAGCAGTACTTC.

This clonotype was detected many times. The chain carries TRBV5-1 and TRBJ2-3, with TRBD1 matching 8 bases. The V segment lost 8 bases and the J segment 2 bases; nucleotides outside the gene matches: 13. This CDR3 is built from 16 residues. Germline lookup yields CDR1 SGHRS and CDR2 YFSETQ. The CDR3 DNA follows: TGCGCCAGTACGACAGGGGCACGACGACTCACAGATACGCAGTATTTT. Translating gives CASTTGARRLTDTQYF.